This T cell receptor beta chain derives from a study of T cell responses to AZD1222 COVID-19 vaccine (dated by TCRdb to about 2021). For the wider study: TCR sequencing was performed for about 250 trial participants, of whom around 200 were given two doses of AZD1222 and around 26 were given two doses of MenACWY control vaccine. Trial participants were enrolled into age subgroups of 18-55, 56-69 and 70-plus years, which contained about 150, 27 and 61 TCR-sequenced participants, respectively. The research as a whole found: Because no samples from the day 14 peak response were available, repertoires could be characterized only after the peak T cell response. After two AZD1222 doses, spike-specific TCR breadth and depth were significantly higher than at day 0 and than in MenACWY recipients. Vaccine-associated CD4 TCRs spanned the whole spike protein, with dominant responses in regions 160-218 and 743-854. Nearly half of unique spike-specific TCRs reportedly recognized epitopes outside regions mutated in the B.1.351 and B.1.1.7 variants. In the small 56-69-year group, the increase in depth fell short of significance, most likely because of low power. Conclusions about previously exposed vaccinees are limited because only six or seven AZD1222 recipients were SARS-CoV-2 seropositive at baseline. Participants were mostly white British, with more females than males. The authors suggested clonal diversity may have been underestimated.

The CDR3 regions of human TCRbeta chains were subjected to immunosequencing. The source study handled its data this way. TCRs in the repertoires were compared against a reference library of SARS-CoV-2-specific TCRs that had been generated with the MIRA antigen-specificity platform. Breadth meant the fraction of unique TCRs that were SARS-CoV-2-associated, whereas depth meant the fraction of total T cells that were SARS-CoV-2-associated. Using the MIRA data, every spike-specific TCR was mapped to the spike region that the TCR reacted to and assigned to either a CD4 or a CD8 class. Log10-transformed breadth and depth values were compared by one-way ANOVA with Sidak's multiple comparisons tests. TCRdb took this table from immuneACCESS and kept in-frame rearrangements with V and J called. Such tables lack part of the clones; where checked against another copy, unresolved V genes explain under half of the gap, and the rest is unexplained. V, J and clone size are taken as reported in that table, and D and trimming were inferred from the DNA itself. In this sample the table shows 150,000 to 200,000 clones, about 86% of which occur a single time. The ten top clones hold roughly 11% of the sample.

Sequences SGHTA (CDR1) and FQGNSA (CDR2) are obtained from the germline V gene. V is pared back by 3 bases and J by 5 bases, with 16 bases lying between the germline termini. From the cysteine up to the phenylalanine, the CDR3 has a length of 15 residues. CDR3 DNA is the only sequence kept; it has 45 bases, read in frame from the first base. The time point label here, explained by the study, means: about 28 days (+/-7) after the second vaccine dose. Because spike-specific TCR depth and breadth did not differ between the two schedules, AZD1222 recipients who got a second dose at roughly 4 weeks were pooled with those who got a second dose at roughly 12 weeks. Samples from vaccinated people were obtained from the UK trials COV001 and COV002, which included a single-blind randomized controlled phase 2/3 trial of AZD1222 (ChAdOx1 nCoV-19) in healthy adults. For TCRbeta chain sequencing, PBMC samples were collected from trial participants at day 0 and at day 28 after the second dose.

This clone was found a few times. No antigen is known for it. The record has no base qualities; no much larger clone is one base away. The specimen comprised peripheral blood, sampled 28 days after the second AZD1222 dose. This chain joins TRBV7-2 to TRBJ1-1; the D gene is perhaps TRBD1, on 6 matching bases. The clonotype originates from an adult who received the AZD1222 COVID-19 vaccine. CDR3 sequence: CASSFETGRGTEAFF. The bases read TGTGCCAGCAGCTTCGAGACCGGGAGGGGGACTGAAGCTTTCTTT.